The 14 T cell receptor beta chains below all came from one sample that was sequenced in a study of CD8+ T cells in alopecia areata (dated by TCRdb to the late 2010s). The sample's time point label is to be understood as: more than three weeks on oral tofacitinib. The treatment or condition label corresponds to: oral pan-JAK inhibitor, 5-10 mg twice daily. Preparation of the library involved the immunoSEQ multiplex PCR assay. RNA was extracted from all samples and reverse transcribed into cDNA, which served as template for TCR sequencing. The clones in this table, taken by TCRdb from immuneACCESS, are in-frame only. Not every clone is retained; where verified, under half of the shortfall comes from an unresolved V gene, and the cause of the rest is unknown. This sample comprises about 220,000 clones, around 57% of them detected only once. Around 1.4% of the sample goes to the ten largest clones. The specimen was CD4+ T cells sorted from blood, collected at week 4, from a patient treated with tofacitinib. The source of these receptors is a human donor with alopecia areata.

The rearrangement links TRBV7-2 to TRBJ2-5; TRBD1 might be the D (5 bases). The J call could be wrong; TRBJ2-7 is a better fit for the DNA end. Looked up from germline, CDR1 is SGHTA and CDR2 is FQGNSA. The CDR3 sequence is 13 residues long. The CDR3 here is CASSTSRAYEQYF. The CDR3 bases are TGTGCCAGCAGTACCTCCAGGGCCTACGAGCAGTACTTC.

V usage is TRBV10-2 and J usage is TRBJ1-1, with TRBD1 matching 7 bases. Germline V gene lookup returns CDR1 WSHSY and CDR2 SAAADI. The CDR3 sequence is 14 residues long. The V and J ends lost 5 bases and 5 bases, in that order; junction bases with no gene match: 8. The CDR3 protein is CASSYEGAGTEAFF. CDR3 DNA: TGCGCCAGCAGTTATGAGGGGGCAGGGACTGAAGCTTTCTTT.

This clone was found a few times. The chain carries TRBV19 and TRBJ1-1; D gene unclear. The CDR3 spans 17 residues. The germline gives CDR1 LNHDA, CDR2 SQIVND (reference sequence). Between the trimmed V and J ends, which lost 5 bases and 3 bases, there was a span of 22 bases. The CDR3 DNA reads as TGTGCCAGTAGTCCTTACCGTGGATTGGGTGTGGACACTGAAGCTTTCTTT. Translated, it gives CASSPYRGLGVDTEAFF. The full variable domain, with the rest looked up from reference TRBV19 and TRBJ1-1, is DGGITQSPKYLFRKEGQNVTLSCEQNLNHDAMYWYRQDPGQGLRLIYYSQIVNDFQKGDIAEGYSVSREKKESFPLTVTSAQKNPTAFYLCASSPYRGLGVDTEAFFGQGTRLTVV.

The CDR3 nucleotides are TGTGCCAGCAGCTTACCTAAACAGGATTCACCCCTCCACTTT. Its translation is CASSLPKQDSPLHF. This rearrangement joins TRBV7-9 to TRBJ1-6; D may be TRBD1 (5 bases). Trimming cost V 2 bases and J 8 bases, with 10 bases left between them. Germline CDR1 reads SEHNR; CDR2 reads FQNEAQ (reference sequence). The CDR3 is made up of 14 amino acids.

This clone was seen a handful of times. This chain uses TRBV29-1 with TRBJ2-1; D may be TRBD1 (7 bases). The ends were cut back, 0 bases at V and 7 bases at J, with 13 bases in the middle. This CDR3 region has 14 residues. Germline loops: CDR1 SQVTM, CDR2 ANQGSEA. The CDR3 here is CSVEDLEGANEQFF. The DNA for the CDR3 is TGCAGCGTTGAAGATTTGGAGGGGGCGAATGAGCAGTTCTTC.

V usage is TRBV6-1 and J usage is TRBJ2-1, with 7 bases identical to TRBD2. The J segment lost 4 bases and the V segment lost 3 bases, leaving 9 bases of the junction unmatched. The CDR3 contains 16 residues. CDR1 is MNHNS and CDR2 is SASEGT in the germline V gene. This chain's CDR3 is CASSEGWRGRYNEQFF. The DNA of the CDR3 is TGTGCCAGCAGTGAGGGTTGGCGGGGGAGGTACAATGAGCAGTTCTTC.

As for this clone: Different DNA sequences within this sample yield the same CDR3. This chain uses TRBV29-1 with TRBJ1-1; the D gene is possibly TRBD1 (5 bases). V was pared by 5 bases and J by 2 bases, with 12 bases between. Germline CDR1 SQVTM, CDR2 ANQGSEA. The CDR3 has 13 residues. CDR3: CSVTGRLNTEAFF. CDR3 nucleotide sequence: TGCAGCGTTACGGGACGGCTCAACACTGAAGCTTTCTTT.

The genes are TRBV27 and TRBJ2-3; 8 bases align to TRBD1. The germline gives CDR1 MNHEY, CDR2 SMNVEV (reference sequence). V lost 5 bases to trimming and J lost 4 bases; unmatched junction nucleotides: 5. The CDR3 has 14 residues. DNA for the CDR3: TGTGCCAGCAGTCCTGGGACAGGCCCAGATACGCAGTATTTT. It specifies CASSPGTGPDTQYF.

This clone was detected only a few times. The chain employs TRBV4-3 and TRBJ2-5, with D perhaps matching TRBD2 (6 bases). The DNA end lines up better with TRBJ2-7; the J call may be wrong. Germline V lookup: CDR1 LGHNA, CDR2 YSLEER. The CDR3 is made up of 16 amino acids. The CDR3 nucleotides are TGCGCCAGCAGCCAAGACGGCGGGACGAATCCCTACGAGCAGTACTTC. This gives the protein CASSQDGGTNPYEQYF.

The chain links TRBV15 to TRBJ2-6, with D tentatively TRBD1 (5 bases). The CDR3 extends over 14 amino acids. The V end was cut by 4 bases, the J end by 2 bases, with 6 bases between. Germline values: CDR1 LNHNV, CDR2 YYDKDF (reference sequence). CDR3 nucleotides: TGTGCCACCAGCACGGACACTGGGGCCAACGTCCTGACTTTC. Amino acid sequence: CATSTDTGANVLTF.

This clone was picked up many times. The CDR3 here is CASSGTGERGYTF. The CDR3 coding sequence is TGCGCCAGCAGCGGGACAGGGGAACGTGGCTACACCTTC. The chain uses TRBV5-1 and TRBJ1-2; TRBD1 matches at 10 bases. The CDR3 covers 13 residues. The germline CDR1 and CDR2 sequences are SGHRS and YFSETQ. V lost 4 bases, J lost 7 bases, and 4 bases stayed unmatched. The full variable domain, with the rest looked up from reference TRBV5-1 and TRBJ1-2, is KAGVTQTPRYLIKTRGQQVTLSCSPISGHRSVSWYQQTPGQGLQFLFEYFSETQRNKGNFPGRFSGRQFSNSRSEMNVSTLELGDSALYLCASSGTGERGYTFGSGTRLTVV.

This chain uses TRBV6-1 with TRBJ1-1; D unclear. Trimming took 7 bases from V and 1 from J, leaving 16 bases between them. The CDR3 loop spans 15 amino acids. Germline values: CDR1 MNHNS, CDR2 SASEGT. The DNA for the CDR3 is TGTGCCAGCACCGAAGGGCAGATGAGGAACACTGAAGCTTTCTTT. Its translation is CASTEGQMRNTEAFF.

The chain combines TRBV10-3 with TRBJ2-7; D remains unclear. The V gene's germline CDR1 is ENHRY and CDR2 SYGVKD. The CDR3 is 12 residues long. Trimming took 6 bases from V and 6 from J, leaving 12 bases between them. The CDR3 sequence is CAIRGSSVEQYF. CDR3 DNA sequence: TGTGCCATCAGGGGCAGCTCGGTCGAGCAGTACTTC.

The chain combines TRBV5-1 with TRBJ2-7; 12 bases match TRBD1. This CDR3 comprises 14 residues. From germline, CDR1 is SGHRS and CDR2 YFSETQ. The V and J ends lost 3 bases and 5 bases, in that order; junction bases with no gene match: 3. CDR3: CASSSGTGGNEQYF. Written as DNA, the CDR3 is TGCGCCAGCAGCTCCGGGACAGGGGGCAACGAGCAGTACTTC.